A selection of T cell receptor beta chains follows, all from one sample in a study of control samples from healthy donors and cancer patients. Sequencing used immunoSEQ multiplex PCR; TCRdb keeps in-frame clones, though not all of them. The table shows 120,000 to 150,000 clones, with approximately 92% occurring only once. Source material: blood. The receptors derive from a man aged 25-45 years in good health. Each CDR3 is given with its conserved first and last residue. A D gene is named only where the DNA matches it firmly. Size tells how often a clone was seen (once, few, many) or the class of an expanded clone, and some rows leave it out.

. 13 TRBJ1-2 TRBV6-6 . CASTAIRAGGYTF TGTGCCAGCACGGCGATCCGGGCTGGAGGCTACACCTTC
. 15 TRBJ1-2 TRBV27 . CASSPDILGNYGYTF TGTGCCAGCAGTCCCGACATCCTCGGGAACTATGGCTACACCTTC
. 13 TRBJ2-3 TRBV2 . CASSLGPTDTQYF TGTGCCAGCAGCCTCGGACCCACAGATACGCAGTATTTT
. 14 TRBJ1-4 TRBV28 . CASSFESEREKLFF TGTGCCAGCAGTTTCGAGTCGGAGAGGGAAAAACTGTTTTTT
TRBD2 16 TRBJ2-1 TRBV11-2 once CASSSSSGGPYNEQFF TGTGCCAGCAGCTCATCTAGCGGGGGGCCCTACAATGAGCAGTTCTTC
TRBD1 13 TRBJ1-1 TRBV12-5 . CASGPSGTAEAFF TGTGCTAGTGGCCCTTCCGGGACAGCTGAAGCTTTCTTT
. 15 TRBJ1-6 TRBV2 . CASMPLGGIDSPLHF TGTGCCAGCATGCCTTTAGGAGGAATAGATTCACCCCTCCACTTT
TRBD2 18 TRBJ2-2 TRBV7-9 . CASSRYSGGPLNTGELFF TGTGCCAGCAGCCGGTATAGCGGGGGGCCTCTGAACACCGGGGAGCTGTTTTTT
. 15 TRBJ1-3 TRBV30 . CAWSVKTVTGNTIYF TGTGCCTGGAGTGTTAAAACAGTGACTGGAAACACCATATATTTT
. 13 TRBJ1-1 TRBV18 . CASSPAISTEAFF TGTGCCAGCTCACCAGCCATATCCACTGAAGCTTTCTTT
. 13 TRBJ1-2 TRBV12-5 . CASGLVQGSGYTF TGTGCTAGTGGTTTGGTTCAGGGGAGTGGCTACACCTTC
TRBD1 17 TRBJ2-3 TRBV7-2 . CASSPWTGLGLGDTQYF TGTGCCAGCAGCCCTTGGACAGGGTTAGGGTTAGGGGATACGCAGTATTTT
. 14 TRBJ1-1 TRBV10-2 . CASSEGPGFTEAFF TGCGCCAGCAGTGAAGGCCCAGGATTCACTGAAGCTTTCTTT
. 15 TRBJ2-1 TRBV9 . CASSYSGGAYNEQFF TGTGCCAGCAGCTACAGTGGGGGGGCGTACAATGAGCAGTTCTTC